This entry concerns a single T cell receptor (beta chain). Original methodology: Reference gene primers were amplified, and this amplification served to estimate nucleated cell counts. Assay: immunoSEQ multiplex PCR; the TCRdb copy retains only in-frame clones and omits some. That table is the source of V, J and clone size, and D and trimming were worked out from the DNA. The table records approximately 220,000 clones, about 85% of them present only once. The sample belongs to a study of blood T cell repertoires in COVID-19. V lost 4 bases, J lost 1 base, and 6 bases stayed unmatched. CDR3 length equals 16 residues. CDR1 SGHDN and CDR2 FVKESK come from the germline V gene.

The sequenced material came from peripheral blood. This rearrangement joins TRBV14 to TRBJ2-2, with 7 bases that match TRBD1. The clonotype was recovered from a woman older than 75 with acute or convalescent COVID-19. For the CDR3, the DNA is TGTGCCAGCAGCCCAAACAGGGGCGAGAACACCGGGGAGCTGTTTTTT. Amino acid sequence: CASSPNRGENTGELFF.